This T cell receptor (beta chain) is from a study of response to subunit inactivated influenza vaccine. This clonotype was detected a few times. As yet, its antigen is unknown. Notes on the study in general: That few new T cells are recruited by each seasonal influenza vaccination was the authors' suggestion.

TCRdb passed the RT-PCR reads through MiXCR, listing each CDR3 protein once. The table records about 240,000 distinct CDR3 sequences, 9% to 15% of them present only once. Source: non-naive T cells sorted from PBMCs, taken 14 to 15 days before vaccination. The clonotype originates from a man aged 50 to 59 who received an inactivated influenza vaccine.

The CDR3, as DNA: TGTGCCAGCTCACCACCTGGCCAGGCCCTGAACACTGAAGCTTTCTTT. The encoded protein is CASSPPGQALNTEAFF. The V and J genes are TRBV18 and TRBJ1-1; unclear D gene. CDR1 KGHSH and CDR2 LQKENI come from the germline V gene. V lost 0 bases, J lost 0 bases, and 11 bases lay in between. The CDR3 has 16 residues.